This is a list of T cell receptor beta chains from one sample in a study of cytomegalovirus exposure and HLA in healthy donors. Repertoires were generated with immunoSEQ multiplex PCR, while TCRdb's copy carries only in-frame clones and drops some. The sample lists about 170,000 clones, around three quarters occurring once. Source material: PBMCs. The receptors were sampled from a man aged 35 to 55 in good health and CMV-seropositive. Each CDR3 is given with its conserved first and last residue. The D gene is left open where the match is weak. Rows may omit the clone size; those that give it use once, few, many or a size class.

j_call | clone_size | v_call | d_call | cdr3_nt | cdr3_aa
TRBJ1-2 | many | TRBV7-2 | TRBD1 | TGTGCCAGCGGCAAAACAGGGGGCGATGGCTACACCTTC | CASGKTGGDGYTF
TRBJ2-7 | few | TRBV4-2 | TRBD2 | TGTGCCAGCAGCCAGGGACTAGCGGGGGGGCCTTTGCCCCACGAGCAGTACTTC | CASSQGLAGGPLPHEQYF
TRBJ1-2 | . | TRBV4-3 | . | TGCGCCAGCAGCCAAGATCCCCAGTCGGGCTACACCTTC | CASSQDPQSGYTF
TRBJ2-3 | few | TRBV18 | TRBD2 | TGTGCCAGCTCAGTTTCTAGCGGGTCCACAGATACGCAGTATTTT | CASSVSSGSTDTQYF
TRBJ2-1 | . | TRBV7-3 | . | TGTGCCAGCAGCTTAGCGGTGTACAATGAGCAGTTCTTC | CASSLAVYNEQFF
TRBJ2-3 | . | TRBV5-1 | TRBD2 | TGCGCCAGCAGCACCCTCGCGGGGGGGACCACAGATACGCAGTATTTT | CASSTLAGGTTDTQYF
TRBJ1-2 | . | TRBV7-2 | TRBD1 | TGTGCCAGCAGCTTGACCGGGACAGGGGTAATGTTCTACACCTTC | CASSLTGTGVMFYTF
TRBJ2-5 | . | TRBV7-8 | . | TGTGCCAGCAGCTTAAACGTAGAGGAGACCCAGTACTTC | CASSLNVEETQYF
TRBJ1-1 | . | TRBV6-5 | TRBD1 | TGTGCCAGCAGCCAGGGGGCTAGGACTGAAGCTTTCTTT | CASSQGARTEAFF
TRBJ1-5 | . | TRBV19 | . | TGTGCCAGTAGTACGAGTGGTCAGCCCCAGCATTTT | CASSTSGQPQHF
TRBJ2-3 | . | TRBV5-6 | . | TGTGCCAGCAGCTTTTCAGGCCCCACCACAGATACGCAGTATTTT | CASSFSGPTTDTQYF
TRBJ2-2 | . | TRBV5-4 | TRBD2 | TGTGCCAGCAGCCCACTAGCGGGGGGAGGAACCGGGGAGCTGTTTTTT | CASSPLAGGGTGELFF
TRBJ2-7 | . | TRBV11-2 | . | TGTGCCAGCAGCCTCCCGCAGGGGGGCTACGAGCAGTACTTC | CASSLPQGGYEQYF
TRBJ1-2 | . | TRBV4-1 | . | TGCGCCAGCAGCCAAGATGCCCAGGTCGGAGGCTACACCTTC | CASSQDAQVGGYTF
TRBJ2-3 | . | TRBV27 | TRBD2 | TGTGCCAGCAGTTTAATGGCTAGCGGGGTCCCAGGTACGCAGTATTTT | CASSLMASGVPGTQYF
TRBJ2-7 | . | TRBV5-1 | . | TGCGCCAGCAGCTTGTCGGGGAGCTCCTACGAGCAGTACTTC | CASSLSGSSYEQYF
TRBJ2-7 | few | TRBV25-1 | . | TGTGCCAGCAGTGAATTGGTTCGGGGTGAGATTGGCTACGAGCAGTACTTC | CASSELVRGEIGYEQYF
TRBJ2-3 | few | TRBV5-1 | TRBD1 | TGCGCCAGCAGCTCGTCGGGGACAGGGCCAGATACGCAGTATTTT | CASSSSGTGPDTQYF
TRBJ2-1 | . | TRBV18 | TRBD2 | TGTGCCAGCTCAGCGGGGGTACTCGTAGATGAGCAGTTCTTC | CASSAGVLVDEQFF